Below are 19 T cell receptor beta chains sequenced from a single sample in a study of shared clonotypes between healthy human individuals. The table came from immunoSEQ multiplex PCR; TCRdb's copy has only in-frame clones and leaves some out. Of a few million clones listed, 90% to 95% are singletons. The source material was naive CD4+ T cells sorted from blood. Subset defined: CD45RA+ positively selected. The source is a man younger than 35 in good health.

This rearrangement joins TRBV4-3 to TRBJ2-7, with D possibly matching TRBD2 (6 bases). Germline V gene sequence: CDR1 LGHNA, CDR2 YSLEER. Trimming stripped 1 base from V and 1 base from J, with 11 bases between. The CDR3 is 15 amino acids. Written as DNA, the CDR3 is TGCGCCAGCAGCCAAGCGGGACTTGGTTCCTACGAGCAGTACTTC. Its protein is CASSQAGLGSYEQYF.

The chain links TRBV13 to TRBJ2-6; maybe TRBD1 (6 bases). This CDR3 spans 17 amino acids. Per the germline V gene, CDR1 is PRHDT and CDR2 is FYEKMQ (reference sequence). V lost 4 bases and J lost 2, with 15 bases in between. As DNA, the CDR3 is TGTGCCAGCAGCTCCCCCCGGGCAGGGGCTGGGGCCAACGTCCTGACTTTC. As protein: CASSSPRAGAGANVLTF.

The V and J genes are TRBV11-2 and TRBJ2-7; 13 positions agree with TRBD2. Germline CDR1 is SGHAT and CDR2 is FQNNGV. The CDR3 sequence is 18 residues long. J gave up 6 bases and V 0 bases, and 11 bases lay outside the gene matches. In DNA, the CDR3 is TGTGCCAGCAGCTTAGATCTCCAGACTAGCGGGAGGTCTCCCGAGCAGTACTTC. Encoded protein: CASSLDLQTSGRSPEQYF.

V is TRBV6-1 and J is TRBJ2-5, with 9 bases lining up with TRBD2. Germline assignment: CDR1 MNHNS and CDR2 SASEGT. V lost 6 bases, J lost 4 bases, and 3 bases stayed unmatched. The CDR3 totals 13 residues. CDR3 DNA sequence: TGTGCCAGCAGAATAGCGGGGGCAGAGACCCAGTACTTC. Protein: CASRIAGAETQYF.

The chain recombines TRBV18 with TRBJ2-6; TRBD2 might be the D (5 bases). Trimming removed 6 bases at V and 4 bases at J, with 16 bases between. Germline CDR1 is KGHSH and CDR2 is LQKENI. The CDR3 runs to 16 residues. CDR3 DNA sequence: TGTGCCAGCTCGCCCGTGACTGGCGGGGGGGCCAACGTCCTGACTTTC. This translates into CASSPVTGGGANVLTF. The full variable domain, its missing parts supplied by reference TRBV18 and TRBJ2-6, is NAGVMQNPRHLVRRRGQEARLRCSPMKGHSHVYWYRQLPEEGLKFMVYLQKENIIDESGMPKERFSAEFPKEGPSILRIQQVVRGDSAAYFCASSPVTGGGANVLTFGAGSRLTVL.

The J gene is TRBJ2-1, the V gene TRBV27; 9 positions match TRBD1. The CDR3 consists of 15 residues. V shed 5 bases, J shed 7 bases, and the junction held 9 bases outside the gene matches. In germline, CDR1 is MNHEY, CDR2 SMNVEV (reference sequence). The CDR3 DNA reads as TGTGCCAGCAGTAGCCCGGGACAGGGTAAGAATGAGCAGTTCTTC. This sequence encodes CASSSPGQGKNEQFF.

V is TRBV30 and J is TRBJ2-2, with D maybe TRBD1 (6 bases). CDR1 is GTSNPN and CDR2 is SVGIG in the germline V gene (reference sequence). The CDR3 extends over 14 amino acids. V lost 3 bases and J 7 bases, leaving 15 bases between the germline ends. CDR3 bases: TGTGCCTGGAGAGACAGGTTAGCCGGCGGGGAGCTGTTTTTT. Its protein product is CAWRDRLAGGELFF.

The chain is built from TRBV10-3 and TRBJ1-2; TRBD1 is a possible D gene (6 bases). The germline CDR1 and CDR2 sequences are ENHRY and SYGVKD. The CDR3 runs to 14 residues. CDR3 amino acids: CAIGRDMAIGGYTF. DNA for the CDR3: TGTGCTATCGGGAGGGACATGGCAATTGGGGGCTACACCTTC.

V and J are TRBV2 and TRBJ2-1, with D perhaps matching TRBD1 (7 bases). With 6 bases removed from V and 9 bases from J, the gap between germline ends came to 18 bases. This CDR3 has 14 amino acids. From germline, CDR1 is SNHLY and CDR2 FYNNEI. CDR3 sequence: CASRERGTASEQFF. The CDR3 nucleotides are TGTGCCAGCAGGGAACGGGGGACAGCGAGTGAGCAGTTCTTC.

This rearrangement joins TRBV18 to TRBJ2-5, with D perhaps TRBD2 (6 bases). CDR1 is KGHSH, CDR2 LQKENI, per germline. The CDR3 contains 16 residues. Trimming took off 0 bases at V and 3 bases at J, with 14 bases between the two ends. The CDR3 nucleotides read TGTGCCAGCTCACCACCGAACGGGGGAAAAAAAGAGACCCAGTACTTC. This translates into CASSPPNGGKKETQYF.

The V call is TRBV2, the J call TRBJ2-3, with a weak D call TRBD1 (5 bases). Per germline, CDR1 SNHLY and CDR2 FYNNEI. The length of the CDR3 is 15 residues. Deletions cut 6 bases from V and 3 bases from J, with 16 bases between. The DNA of the CDR3 is TGTGCCAGCAGGGTCGAACAGGCTATGACAGATACGCAGTATTTT. It encodes CASRVEQAMTDTQYF.

This rearrangement joins TRBV5-1 to TRBJ1-3; unclear D gene. From germline, CDR1 is SGHRS and CDR2 YFSETQ. The CDR3 totals 19 residues. Trimming shortened V by 0 bases and J by 2 bases, and 21 bases separated the two germline ends. For the CDR3, the DNA is TGCGCCAGCAGCTTGGCCCCTGTATCTAGGACCGTGACTGGAAACACCATATATTTT. Residues: CASSLAPVSRTVTGNTIYF.

The chain employs TRBV5-1 and TRBJ1-1, with TRBD1 as a possible D gene (6 bases). V lost 0 bases and J 3 bases, leaving 15 bases between the germline ends. CDR1 and CDR2 from the germline V gene are SGHRS and YFSETQ. The CDR3 has 16 residues. In DNA form, the CDR3 reads TGCGCCAGCAGCTTGGCCGCCAAGGGGGTTTACACTGAAGCTTTCTTT. This codes for CASSLAAKGVYTEAFF.

This clone occurred once. The genes are TRBV9 and TRBJ2-1; D might be TRBD1 (5 bases). V was shortened by 2 bases and J by 4 bases, with 13 bases between the two germline ends. Germline V CDR1 and CDR2: SGDLS, YYNGEE. CDR3 length: 15 amino acids. CDR3 protein: CASSVDSPPYNEQFF. For the CDR3, the DNA is TGTGCCAGCAGCGTCGACAGCCCCCCGTACAATGAGCAGTTCTTC.

The chain is built from TRBV10-3 and TRBJ1-1; D is ambiguous. CDR3 length equals 14 residues. V was pared by 0 bases and J by 6 bases, with 11 bases between. Germline values: CDR1 ENHRY, CDR2 SYGVKD. The CDR3 sequence is CAISESWNWAEAFF. CDR3 DNA sequence: TGTGCCATCAGTGAGTCCTGGAACTGGGCTGAAGCTTTCTTT.

This CDR3 reads CASSETGILGNQPQHF. DNA for the CDR3: TGTGCCAGCAGTGAAACTGGGATTCTGGGCAATCAGCCCCAGCATTTT. J is TRBJ1-5 and V is TRBV25-1; no definite D call. V dropped 2 bases and J dropped 2 bases, with 13 bases sitting between them. The CDR3 sequence is 16 residues long. Germline V gives CDR1 MGHDK, CDR2 SYGVNS.

The genes are TRBV11-2 and TRBJ2-1; perhaps TRBD2 as D (6 bases). The CDR3 runs 14 residues. The germline V gene encodes CDR1 SGHAT and CDR2 FQNNGV. Trimming took 5 bases from V and 8 from J, leaving 16 bases between them. The chain's CDR3 is CASSRRGLGHEQFF. As DNA, the CDR3 is TGTGCCAGCAGCCGACGGGGGTTAGGACATGAGCAGTTCTTC.

This sequence joins TRBV27 and TRBJ1-4; maybe TRBD1 (5 bases). Germline loops: CDR1 MNHEY, CDR2 SMNVEV (reference sequence). The CDR3 runs to 15 residues. V was cut by 5 bases and J by 8 bases, with 18 bases left in between. CDR3 DNA sequence: TGTGCCAGCAGTCCCCTAGGAGGGGTAAGAGAAAAACTGTTTTTT. Amino acid sequence: CASSPLGGVREKLFF.

The J gene is TRBJ1-5, the V gene TRBV5-4; D not certain. The CDR3 sequence is 14 residues long. V dropped 0 bases and J dropped 6 bases, with 10 bases sitting between them. Germline V gene lookup returns CDR1 SGHNT and CDR2 YYREEE (reference sequence). CDR3 in amino acids: CASSLGGSGQPQHF. The DNA for the CDR3 is TGTGCCAGCAGCTTGGGTGGGTCAGGTCAGCCCCAGCATTTT.